The 11 T cell receptor beta chains below all came from one sample that was sequenced in a study of cytotoxic CD8 clonotypes in ibrutinib-treated CLL. Clones were read by immunoSEQ multiplex PCR, and TCRdb kept only the in-frame ones, dropping some. The sample lists approximately 47,000 clones; 65% were seen once. Material: PBMCs, obtained after 24 months of ibrutinib treatment. The receptor source for this set is a human donor with chronic lymphocytic leukemia.

This chain connects TRBV4-2 to TRBJ2-7; maybe TRBD2 (6 bases). Between the trimmed V and J ends, which lost 3 bases and 7 bases, there was a span of 25 bases. CDR3 length: 17 residues. Germline V gene sequence: CDR1 LGHNA, CDR2 YNFKEQ. CDR3 residues: CASSQSPFLADWGEQYF. Here the CDR3 DNA reads TGTGCCAGCAGCCAGAGCCCATTTTTAGCGGACTGGGGGGAGCAGTACTTC.

CDR3 nucleotides: TGTGCCAGCAGTGACACCCAAACGACGGGGATAAGGGCAGATACGCAGTATTTT. It is translated as CASSDTQTTGIRADTQYF. The chain is built from TRBV28 and TRBJ2-3; the D gene is possibly TRBD2 (5 bases). This CDR3 spans 18 amino acids. Germline CDR1 is MDHEN and CDR2 is SYDVKM. V lost 5 bases and J 4 bases, leaving 25 bases between the germline ends. Using reference TRBV28 and TRBJ2-3 for the parts outside the CDR3, the full variable domain is DVKVTQSSRYLVKRTGEKVFLECVQDMDHENMFWYRQDPGLGLRLIYFSYDVKMKEKGDIPEGYSVSREKKERFSLILESASTNQTSMYLCASSDTQTTGIRADTQYFGPGTRLTVL.

This chain links TRBV27 with TRBJ2-7; tentative D call: TRBD2 (6 bases). Trimming cost V 7 bases and J 5 bases, with 21 bases left between them. Germline V gene lookup returns CDR1 MNHEY and CDR2 SMNVEV (reference sequence). There are 15 residues in the CDR3. The CDR3 here is CASTKTLTGVHEQYF. As DNA, the CDR3 is TGTGCCAGCACCAAGACCCTTACGGGAGTTCACGAGCAGTACTTC.

This chain connects TRBV25-1 to TRBJ2-5; TRBD1 matches 8 bases. Germline values: CDR1 MGHDK, CDR2 SYGVNS. With 4 bases clipped from V and 5 bases from J, the junction kept 9 bases outside the gene matches. This CDR3 has 15 residues. The CDR3 nucleotides are TGTGCCAGCAGTGCACCGCTGACAGGGGATGAGACCCAGTACTTC. Translated, it gives CASSAPLTGDETQYF.

This sequence joins TRBV29-1 and TRBJ1-3; a weak D match, TRBD1 (6 bases). This CDR3 is 14 amino acids long. Per germline, CDR1 SQVTM and CDR2 ANQGSEA. Trimming left V 4 bases short and J 0 bases short, with 10 bases between. The CDR3: CSVVDSSSGNTIYF. The CDR3 DNA follows: TGCAGCGTTGTGGACAGTAGCTCTGGAAACACCATATATTTT.

The chain uses TRBV15 and TRBJ1-4; D is uncertain. The CDR3 sequence is 13 residues long. The ends were cut back, 0 bases at V and 8 bases at J, with 7 bases in the middle. Germline values: CDR1 LNHNV, CDR2 YYDKDF (reference sequence). CDR3 amino acids: CATSRDPGEKLFF. The CDR3 coding sequence is TGTGCCACCAGCAGAGACCCCGGGGAAAAACTGTTTTTT.

This clone was found a few times. The chain couples TRBV11-2 to TRBJ1-4; D call uncertain. Trimming took off 2 bases at V and 11 bases at J, with 6 bases between the two ends. Germline CDR1 SGHAT, CDR2 FQNNGV. This CDR3 contains 11 residues. CDR3 amino acids: CASSLIGKLFF. CDR3 sequence (DNA): TGTGCCAGCAGCTTAATAGGGAAACTGTTTTTT.

V and J are TRBV7-2 and TRBJ1-6; D call uncertain. Trimming took off 0 bases at V and 7 bases at J, with 10 bases between the two ends. CDR1 and CDR2 from the germline V gene are SGHTA and FQGNSA. The CDR3 runs 15 residues. CDR3 in DNA: TGTGCCAGCAGCTTAGCGGTGACGCAGAATTCACCCCTCCACTTT. This encodes CASSLAVTQNSPLHF.

The chain has TRBV6-1 and TRBJ1-5; D unresolved. V lost 6 bases, J lost 4 bases, and 4 bases lay in between. The CDR3 runs 11 residues. Germline V gene data show CDR1 as MNHNS and CDR2 as SASEGT. CDR3 amino acids: CASRENQPQHF. The CDR3 DNA follows: TGTGCCAGCAGGGAGAATCAGCCCCAGCATTTT.

About this clone itself: The germline gene is not matched at one end of the junction; a read error may be the cause. V gene TRBV7-7 combines with J gene TRBJ2-1, with 7 bases lining up with TRBD1. There are 13 residues in the CDR3. Per the germline V gene, CDR1 is SSHAT and CDR2 is FNYEAQ (reference sequence). CDR3 nucleotides: TGTGCTAGCAGCTCGACAGGGTACAATGAGCAGTTCTTC. Residues: CASSSTGYNEQFF.

The chain is built from TRBV19 and TRBJ1-1; weak D call: TRBD1 (6 bases). V lost 6 bases and J lost 0, with 20 bases in between. Germline V gene sequence: CDR1 LNHDA, CDR2 SQIVND (reference sequence). The CDR3 loop spans 17 amino acids. For the CDR3, the DNA is TGTGCCAGTAGCCCGTGGGGGGGGCATTTCATGAACACTGAAGCTTTCTTT. Translation: CASSPWGGHFMNTEAFF.